The 7 T cell receptor beta chains listed next were all sequenced from one sample in a study of pediatric ulcerative colitis. One to two pinch biopsies were taken from the rectum during colonoscopy. Assay used: immunoSEQ multiplex PCR; TCRdb lists only in-frame clones, some missing. The sample contains 15,000 to 20,000 clones, nearly 75% of which appear only once. The sample taken for sequencing was gut tissue. The receptors shown here come from a boy aged 5-17 years with moderate ulcerative colitis.

The chain links TRBV2 to TRBJ1-6; 7 bases line up with TRBD1. This CDR3 region has 15 residues. In germline, CDR1 is SNHLY, CDR2 FYNNEI. Losses at the gene ends were 7 bases for V and 4 bases for J; bases not matched to a gene: 7. CDR3 sequence: CASKGGTVYNSPLHF. Here the CDR3 DNA reads TGTGCCAGCAAGGGAGGGACAGTATATAATTCACCCCTCCACTTT.

The chain joins TRBV6-1 to TRBJ1-1; 10 nucleotides match TRBD1. V dropped 8 bases and J dropped 5; count of bases not matched to a gene: 8. The CDR3 has 14 residues. In germline, CDR1 is MNHNS, CDR2 SASEGT. CDR3 sequence: CASLPRQGATEAFF. CDR3 DNA: TGTGCCAGCTTACCTCGACAGGGGGCGACTGAAGCTTTCTTT.

The V call is TRBV6-5, the J call TRBJ1-1; D may be TRBD1 (5 bases). The germline gives CDR1 MNHEY, CDR2 SVGAGI. This CDR3 is 13 amino acids long. The V and J ends lost 6 bases and 5 bases respectively, with 13 bases between them. This CDR3 reads CASSETVLTEAFF. Written as DNA, the CDR3 is TGTGCCAGCAGCGAGACAGTGTTAACTGAAGCTTTCTTT.

This chain connects TRBV21-1 to TRBJ2-7. TRBV21-1 is an annotated pseudogene. The CDR3 has 11 residues. The CDR3 sequence: CASRGFGEQYF. CDR3 coding DNA: TGTGCCAGCAGAGGGTTCGGCGAGCAGTACTTC.

The count of this clone is one. The V gene is TRBV29-1, the J gene TRBJ1-2; no firm D call. With 0 bases removed from V and 3 bases from J, the gap between germline ends came to 8 bases. CDR1 and CDR2 (germline): SQVTM, ANQGSEA. The CDR3 has 13 residues. CDR3 sequence: CSVEESPDYGYTF. The CDR3 DNA sequence: TGCAGCGTTGAAGAGTCGCCAGACTATGGCTACACCTTC.

Judged by abundance, this clone is medium-sized (0.01 to 0.1%). The chain is built from TRBV2 and TRBJ1-5; D is possibly TRBD1 (5 bases). The germline V and J ends were trimmed by 8 bases and 4 bases, with 24 bases remaining between them. Germline-derived CDR1 and CDR2 are SNHLY and FYNNEI. CDR3 length: 17 amino acids. The CDR3 sequence is CASDLPREGRGNQPQHF. The DNA of the CDR3 is TGTGCCAGCGATCTCCCCAGGGAAGGCCGCGGGAATCAGCCCCAGCATTTT.

The gene calls are TRBV6-5 and TRBJ2-4; no clear D gene. This CDR3 has 12 amino acids. Per germline, CDR1 MNHEY and CDR2 SVGAGI. Trimming removed 7 bases at V and 9 bases at J, with 13 bases between. The CDR3 nucleotides are TGTGCCAGCACCCCGACACCGCCCATTCAGTACTTC. Translated, it gives CASTPTPPIQYF.